These 18 T cell receptor beta chains share one sample of origin, sequenced in a study of control samples from healthy donors and cancer patients (dated by TCRdb to about 2020). Preparation of the library involved the immunoSEQ multiplex PCR assay. Drawn from immuneACCESS, this table holds only the in-frame rearrangements with V and J called that TCRdb kept. Clones are partly lost; checked studies trace under half to an unresolved V gene and leave the rest unexplained. Present in this sample are fewer than 200,000 clones, approximately 92% of which were seen just once. The top ten clones comprise approximately 4% of the sample. The specimen was blood. The receptors stem from a woman aged 55-69 years in good health.

The chain is built from TRBV7-2 and TRBJ2-1; D tentatively reads TRBD1 or TRBD2 (5 bases each). V was trimmed by 4 bases and J by 11 bases, leaving 24 bases between them. CDR3 size: 16 residues. The germline V gene has CDR1 SGHTA and CDR2 FQGNSA. The CDR3 protein is CASSSGLPGTAGQQFF. CDR3 in DNA: TGTGCCAGCAGCTCAGGACTGCCAGGGACCGCCGGACAGCAGTTCTTC.

The chain employs TRBV2 and TRBJ2-3; D is unresolved. CDR3 length: 13 amino acids. Germline values: CDR1 SNHLY, CDR2 FYNNEI. The V gene lost 3 bases and the J gene lost 6 bases, with 10 bases spanning the gap. Here the CDR3 DNA reads TGTGCCAGCAGTGATCCCCCGCCGGATACGCAGTATTTT. It codes for CASSDPPPDTQYF.

In DNA, the CDR3 is TGTGCCAGCAGCCAACCGGGCTCTGGAAACACCATATATTTT. The encoded protein is CASSQPGSGNTIYF. The chain joins TRBV5-4 to TRBJ1-3; no clear D. This CDR3 has 14 residues. V was clipped by 4 bases and J by 0 bases, with 8 bases between them. The germline gives CDR1 SGHNT, CDR2 YYREEE (reference sequence).

The rearrangement links TRBV19 to TRBJ1-1; D remains unclear. CDR1 LNHDA and CDR2 SQIVND come from the germline V gene (reference sequence). The germline V and J ends were trimmed by 3 bases and 9 bases, with 14 bases remaining between them. This CDR3 comprises 13 residues. CDR3 sequence (DNA): TGTGCCAGTAGTATTACGGGCCAGCCACAAGCTTTCTTT. As protein: CASSITGQPQAFF.

The chain recombines TRBV24-1 with TRBJ1-1, with D hard to call. The germline gives CDR1 KGHDR, CDR2 SFDVKD. Trimming shortened V by 4 bases and J by 1 base, and 6 bases separated the two germline ends. The CDR3 contains 13 residues. DNA for the CDR3: TGTGCCACCAGTGACACAGAGAACACTGAAGCTTTCTTT. Translating it yields CATSDTENTEAFF.

The J gene is TRBJ1-3, the V gene TRBV18, with D possibly matching TRBD1 (6 bases). Per germline, CDR1 KGHSH and CDR2 LQKENI. The germline V and J ends were trimmed by 3 bases and 0 bases, with 12 bases remaining between them. The CDR3 is 16 amino acids. In nucleotides, the CDR3 is TGTGCCAGCTCACCCCAACTGGACAGCTCTGGAAACACCATATATTTT. This sequence encodes CASSPQLDSSGNTIYF. The full variable domain, with the rest looked up from reference TRBV18 and TRBJ1-3, is NAGVMQNPRHLVRRRGQEARLRCSPMKGHSHVYWYRQLPEEGLKFMVYLQKENIIDESGMPKERFSAEFPKEGPSILRIQQVVRGDSAAYFCASSPQLDSSGNTIYFGEGSWLTVV.

As regards this clone: The sample carries other DNA sequences with the same CDR3. The rearrangement uses TRBV12-3 or TRBV12-4 and TRBJ1-2; D not resolved. Trimming cost V 3 bases and J 4 bases, with 9 bases left between them. CDR3 size: 13 residues. CDR3 sequence reads: CASSFGEGYGYTF. The CDR3, as DNA: TGTGCCAGCAGTTTCGGGGAGGGCTATGGCTACACCTTC.

V gene TRBV10-3 combines with J gene TRBJ2-1; D may match TRBD1 or TRBD2 (5 bases each). Deletions cut 5 bases from V and 7 bases from J, with 18 bases between. The CDR3 sequence is 15 residues long. The germline CDR1 and CDR2 sequences are ENHRY and SYGVKD. CDR3 nucleotide sequence: TGTGCCATCAGTCGCCGGGGTGGGTCAGGGAATGAGCAGTTCTTC. Protein: CAISRRGGSGNEQFF.

The chain is built from TRBV4-3 and TRBJ2-4; perhaps TRBD2 as D (7 bases). Germline loops: CDR1 LGHNA, CDR2 YSLEER. The CDR3 sequence is 16 residues long. The ends were cut back, 1 base at V and 6 bases at J, with 16 bases in the middle. The CDR3 nucleotides read TGCGCCAGCAGCCAAGGGGGCGGGGGCTCGGGAAACATTCAGTACTTC. It translates to CASSQGGGGSGNIQYF.

As for this clone: Sequence at one end of the junction differs from germline and may be a read error. This sample also contains other DNA sequences that code for the same CDR3. This chain joins TRBV3-1 (or the pseudogene TRBV3-2) and TRBJ2-1, with 10 bases identical to TRBD1. The CDR3 contains 17 residues. CDR1 and CDR2 (germline): LGHDT, YNNKEL (reference sequence). DNA of the CDR3: TGCGCCAGCAGACTTGGGACAGGGGTGAGCTCCTACAATGAGCAGTTCTTC. Its translation is CASRLGTGVSSYNEQFF.

The genes are TRBV7-2 and TRBJ2-7; 10 nucleotides match TRBD2. Looked up from germline, CDR1 is SGHTA and CDR2 is FQGNSA. V lost 2 bases to trimming and J lost 0 bases; unmatched junction nucleotides: 7. This CDR3 contains 17 residues. This CDR3 is CASSLIGSGGFSYEQYF. The CDR3 bases are TGTGCCAGCAGCTTAATAGGTAGCGGGGGGTTCTCCTACGAGCAGTACTTC.

The chain combines TRBV5-6 with TRBJ1-1, with D hard to call. The germline V gene encodes CDR1 SGHDT and CDR2 YYEEEE. This CDR3 has 15 residues. Trimming removed 0 bases from V and 3 bases from J, with 12 bases in between. The CDR3 loop reads CASSLVSSFHTEAFF. The CDR3 nucleotides are TGTGCCAGCAGCTTGGTTTCGAGTTTCCACACTGAAGCTTTCTTT.

The CDR3 DNA is TGCGCCAGCAGCCAAGACGACCCACGTACAGATACGCAGTATTTT. This translates into CASSQDDPRTDTQYF. The chain is built from TRBV4-3 and TRBJ2-3; D gene unclear. V shed 0 bases and J shed 3 bases, with 10 bases lying between them. The CDR3 contains 15 residues. The germline V gene has CDR1 LGHNA and CDR2 YSLEER.

The chain carries TRBV7-9 and TRBJ1-4, with unresolved D. The CDR3 has 15 amino acids. V lost 6 bases, J lost 1 base, and 12 bases lay in between. Looked up from germline, CDR1 is SEHNR and CDR2 is FQNEAQ (reference sequence). The CDR3 loop is CASSHAARTNEKLFF. The CDR3 DNA is TGTGCCAGCAGTCACGCGGCGAGAACTAATGAAAAACTGTTTTTT.

V and J are TRBV6-4 and TRBJ1-2; TRBD1 matches 9 bases. Trimming cost V 4 bases and J 5 bases; bases outside gene matches: 2. CDR3 length: 13 amino acids. Germline CDR1 MRHNA, CDR2 SNTAGT. The CDR3 nucleotides read TGTGCCAGCAGTGTGGGACAGGGTTATGGCTACACCTTC. This codes for CASSVGQGYGYTF.

This chain links TRBV6-2 or TRBV6-3 with TRBJ2-1; 8 nucleotides match TRBD2. Germline CDR1 reads MNHEY; CDR2 reads SVGEGT. The J segment lost 8 bases and the V segment lost 2 bases, leaving 5 bases of the junction unmatched. The CDR3 extends over 14 amino acids. DNA of the CDR3: TGTGCCAGCAGTTACATCGGGGGGGGAGATGAGCAGTTCTTC. As protein: CASSYIGGGDEQFF.

V and J are TRBV4-1 and TRBJ1-3, with D hard to call. This CDR3 comprises 17 residues. Trimming removed 2 bases from V and 0 bases from J, with 14 bases in between. Germline V lookup: CDR1 MGHRA, CDR2 YSYEKL. The CDR3: CASSQQRGWGSGNTIYF. The DNA for the CDR3 is TGCGCCAGCAGCCAACAGCGGGGATGGGGCTCTGGAAACACCATATATTTT.

This clone was seen a few times. The V call is TRBV7-8, the J call TRBJ1-5, with 7 bases matching TRBD1. This CDR3 region has 16 residues. After removal of 5 bases from V and 4 bases from J, the junction contained 11 bases not matched to a gene. Germline CDR1 SGHVS, CDR2 FQNEAQ. CDR3 sequence: CASSTRTPGQNQPQHF. DNA for the CDR3: TGTGCCAGCAGCACGCGTACTCCGGGACAGAATCAGCCCCAGCATTTT.